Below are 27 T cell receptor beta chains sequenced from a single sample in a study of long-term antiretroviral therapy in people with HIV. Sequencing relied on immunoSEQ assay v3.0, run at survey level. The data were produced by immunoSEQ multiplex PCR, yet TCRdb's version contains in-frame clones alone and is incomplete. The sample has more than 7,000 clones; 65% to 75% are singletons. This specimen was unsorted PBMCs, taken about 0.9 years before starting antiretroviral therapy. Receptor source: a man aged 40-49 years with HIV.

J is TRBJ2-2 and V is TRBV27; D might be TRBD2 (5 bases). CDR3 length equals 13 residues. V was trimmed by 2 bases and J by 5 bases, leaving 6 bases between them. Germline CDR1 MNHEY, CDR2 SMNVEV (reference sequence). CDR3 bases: TGTGCCAGCAGTTTAAGCGGAACCGGGGAGCTGTTTTTT. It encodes CASSLSGTGELFF.

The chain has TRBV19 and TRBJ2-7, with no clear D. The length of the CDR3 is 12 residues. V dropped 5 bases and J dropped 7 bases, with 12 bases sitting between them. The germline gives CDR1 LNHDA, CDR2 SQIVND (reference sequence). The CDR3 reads CASSVRVGEQYF. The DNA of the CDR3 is TGTGCCAGTAGTGTTCGGGTAGGGGAGCAGTACTTC.

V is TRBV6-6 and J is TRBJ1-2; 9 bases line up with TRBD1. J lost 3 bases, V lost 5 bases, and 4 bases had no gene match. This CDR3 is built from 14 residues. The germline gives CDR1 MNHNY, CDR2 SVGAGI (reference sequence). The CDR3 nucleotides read TGTGCCAGCAGTCAACAGGGGGCCGACTATGGCTACACCTTC. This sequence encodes CASSQQGADYGYTF.

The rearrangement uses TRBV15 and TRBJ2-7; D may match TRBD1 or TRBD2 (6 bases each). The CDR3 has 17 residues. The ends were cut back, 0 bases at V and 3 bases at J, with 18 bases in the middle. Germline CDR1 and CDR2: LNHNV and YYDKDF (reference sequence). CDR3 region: CATSRDTRDIFHYEQYF. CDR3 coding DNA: TGTGCCACCAGCAGAGATACGCGGGACATCTTTCACTACGAGCAGTACTTC.

The CDR3 DNA reads as TGTGCCAGCAGTGAAATGGGATGGGGCACAGATACGCAGTATTTT. Translated, it gives CASSEMGWGTDTQYF. The V call is TRBV6-1, the J call TRBJ2-3; no clear D gene. This CDR3 is built from 15 residues. The V end lost 2 bases, the J end lost 1 base, and 10 bases lay between the germline ends. CDR1 and CDR2 from the germline V gene are MNHNS and SASEGT.

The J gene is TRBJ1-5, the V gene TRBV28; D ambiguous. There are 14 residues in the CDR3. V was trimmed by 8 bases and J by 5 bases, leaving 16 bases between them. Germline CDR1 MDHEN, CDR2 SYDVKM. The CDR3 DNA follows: TGTGCCAGCTCGGAACAGAATGGGTATCAGCCCCAGCATTTT. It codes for CASSEQNGYQPQHF.

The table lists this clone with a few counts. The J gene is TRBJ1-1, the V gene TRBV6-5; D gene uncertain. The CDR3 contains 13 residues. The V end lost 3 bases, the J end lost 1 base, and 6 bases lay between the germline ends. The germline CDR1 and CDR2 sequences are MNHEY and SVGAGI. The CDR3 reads CASSYGENTEAFF. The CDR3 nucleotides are TGTGCCAGCAGTTATGGGGAGAACACTGAAGCTTTCTTT.

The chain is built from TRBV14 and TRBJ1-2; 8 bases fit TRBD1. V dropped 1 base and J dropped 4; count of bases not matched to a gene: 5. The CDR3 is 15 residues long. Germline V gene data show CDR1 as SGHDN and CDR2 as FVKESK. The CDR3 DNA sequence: TGTGCCAGCAGCCAAGTCCCAGGGGGCGTCTATGGCTACACCTTC. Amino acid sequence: CASSQVPGGVYGYTF.

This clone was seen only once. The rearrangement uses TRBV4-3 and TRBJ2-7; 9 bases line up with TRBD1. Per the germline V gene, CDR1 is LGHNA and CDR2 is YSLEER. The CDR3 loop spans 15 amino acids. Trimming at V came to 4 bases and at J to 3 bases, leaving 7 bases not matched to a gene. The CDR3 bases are TGCGCCAGCAGCCGGGCCGGGACAGGGTTCTACGAGCAGTACTTC. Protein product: CASSRAGTGFYEQYF.

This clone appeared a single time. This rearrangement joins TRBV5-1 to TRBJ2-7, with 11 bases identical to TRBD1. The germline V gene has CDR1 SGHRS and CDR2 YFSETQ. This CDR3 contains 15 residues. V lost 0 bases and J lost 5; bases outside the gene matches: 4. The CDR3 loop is CASSLAGTGGNEQYF. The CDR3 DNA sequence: TGCGCCAGCAGCTTGGCCGGGACAGGGGGGAACGAGCAGTACTTC.

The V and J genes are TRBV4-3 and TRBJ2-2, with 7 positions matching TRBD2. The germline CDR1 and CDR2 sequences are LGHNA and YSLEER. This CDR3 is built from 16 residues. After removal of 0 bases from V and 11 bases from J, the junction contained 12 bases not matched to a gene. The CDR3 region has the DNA TGCGCCAGCAGCCAAGATCAAACGGGACTAAGTGCCGAGCTGTTTTTT. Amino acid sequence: CASSQDQTGLSAELFF.

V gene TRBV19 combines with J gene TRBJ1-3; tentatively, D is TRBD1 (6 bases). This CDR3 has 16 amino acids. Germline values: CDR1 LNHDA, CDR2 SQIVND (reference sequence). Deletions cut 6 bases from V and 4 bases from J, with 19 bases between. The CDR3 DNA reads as TGTGCCAGTAGCGCGCACAGGGTGTGGAAAGGAAACACCATATATTTT. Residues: CASSAHRVWKGNTIYF.

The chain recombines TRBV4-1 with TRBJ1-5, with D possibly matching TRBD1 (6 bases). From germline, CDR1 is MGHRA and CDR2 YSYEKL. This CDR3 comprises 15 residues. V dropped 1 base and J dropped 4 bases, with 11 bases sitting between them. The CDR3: CASSQGPGENQPQHF. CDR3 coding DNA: TGCGCCAGCAGCCAAGGACCAGGGGAAAATCAGCCCCAGCATTTT.

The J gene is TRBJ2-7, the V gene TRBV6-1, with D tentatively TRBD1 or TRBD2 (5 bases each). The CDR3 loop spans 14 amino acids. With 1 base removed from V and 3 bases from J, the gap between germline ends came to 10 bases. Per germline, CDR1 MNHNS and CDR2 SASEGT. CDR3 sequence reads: CASSEGRGVYEQYF. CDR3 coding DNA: TGTGCCAGCAGTGAAGGGCGAGGGGTCTACGAGCAGTACTTC.

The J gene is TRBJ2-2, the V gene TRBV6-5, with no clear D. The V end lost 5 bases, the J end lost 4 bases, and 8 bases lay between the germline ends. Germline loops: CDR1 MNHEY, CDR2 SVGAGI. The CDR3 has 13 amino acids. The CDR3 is CASSVLITGELFF. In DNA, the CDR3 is TGTGCCAGCAGTGTTCTTATCACCGGGGAGCTGTTTTTT.

The CDR3 is CASSQNSGLNISGNTIYF. The CDR3 DNA is TGTGCCAGCTCACAGAACTCCGGACTAAACATTTCTGGAAACACCATATATTTT. The V call is TRBV18, the J call TRBJ1-3, with D uncertain. The CDR3 extends over 18 amino acids. The germline V gene encodes CDR1 KGHSH and CDR2 LQKENI. V lost 4 bases and J lost 1, with 20 bases in between.

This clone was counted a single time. The DNA for the CDR3 is TGTGCCAGCAGTGAGTCTGGAGCGGGGGCCTACGAGCAGTACTTC. It is translated as CASSESGAGAYEQYF. This rearrangement joins TRBV2 to TRBJ2-7; TRBD2 agrees at 8 bases. The CDR3 consists of 15 residues. Germline lookup yields CDR1 SNHLY and CDR2 FYNNEI. Trimming at V came to 3 bases and at J to 2 bases, leaving 6 bases not matched to a gene.

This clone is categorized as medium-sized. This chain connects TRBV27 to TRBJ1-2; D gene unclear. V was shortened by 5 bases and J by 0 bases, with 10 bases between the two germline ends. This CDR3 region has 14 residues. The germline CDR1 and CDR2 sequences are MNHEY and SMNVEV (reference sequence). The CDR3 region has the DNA TGTGCCAGCAGTCTCGACGGAGCTAACTATGGCTACACCTTC. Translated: CASSLDGANYGYTF.

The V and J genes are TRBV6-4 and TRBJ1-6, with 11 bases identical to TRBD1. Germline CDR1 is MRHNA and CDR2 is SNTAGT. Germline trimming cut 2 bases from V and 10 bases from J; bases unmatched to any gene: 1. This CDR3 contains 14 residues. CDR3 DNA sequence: TGTGCCAGCAGTGACCGGGACAGGGGGTCACCCCTCCACTTT. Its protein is CASSDRDRGSPLHF.

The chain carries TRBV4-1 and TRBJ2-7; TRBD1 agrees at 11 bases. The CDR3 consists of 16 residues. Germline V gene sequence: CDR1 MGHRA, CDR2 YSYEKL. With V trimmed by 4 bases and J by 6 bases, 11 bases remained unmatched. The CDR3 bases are TGCGCCAGCAGCCTCCAAGGACAGGGGGCTTTCTCCGAGCAGTACTTC. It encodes CASSLQGQGAFSEQYF.

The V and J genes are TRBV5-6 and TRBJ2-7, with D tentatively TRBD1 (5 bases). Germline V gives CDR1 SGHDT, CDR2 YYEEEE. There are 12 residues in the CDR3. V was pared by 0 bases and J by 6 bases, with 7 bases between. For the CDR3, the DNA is TGTGCCAGCAGCTTGGCCCAGGGCGAGCAGTACTTC. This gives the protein CASSLAQGEQYF. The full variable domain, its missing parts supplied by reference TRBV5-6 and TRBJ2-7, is DAGVTQSPTHLIKTRGQQVTLRCSPKSGHDTVSWYQQALGQGPQFIFQYYEEEERQRGNFPDRFSGHQFPNYSSELNVNALLLGDSALYLCASSLAQGEQYFGPGTRLTVT.

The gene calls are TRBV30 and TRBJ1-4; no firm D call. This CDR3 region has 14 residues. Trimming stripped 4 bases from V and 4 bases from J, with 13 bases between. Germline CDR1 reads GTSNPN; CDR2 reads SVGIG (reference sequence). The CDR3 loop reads CAWNRAGNNEKLFF. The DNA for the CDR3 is TGTGCCTGGAACCGGGCTGGTAATAATGAAAAACTGTTTTTT.

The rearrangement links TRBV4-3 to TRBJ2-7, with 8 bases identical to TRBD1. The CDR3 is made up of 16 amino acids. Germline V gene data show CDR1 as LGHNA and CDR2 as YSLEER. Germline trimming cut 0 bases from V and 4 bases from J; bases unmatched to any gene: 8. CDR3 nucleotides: TGCGCCAGCAGCCAAGATCTAGCAGGACAGGGTTACGAGCAGTACTTC. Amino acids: CASSQDLAGQGYEQYF.

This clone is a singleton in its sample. DNA for the CDR3: TGTGCCTGGAAGGGGGCGCCCGGGGAGCTGTTTTTT. Translation gives CAWKGAPGELFF. The rearrangement links TRBV30 to TRBJ2-2; 7 bases fit TRBD1. V lost 4 bases, J lost 6 bases, and 2 bases stayed unmatched. The CDR3 extends over 12 amino acids. Germline lookup yields CDR1 GTSNPN and CDR2 SVGIG (reference sequence).

CDR3 coding DNA: TGTGCCAGCAGCCTCACGAAGGGGCTCCCAAACTATGGCTACACCTTC. Translation: CASSLTKGLPNYGYTF. This chain links TRBV11-2 with TRBJ1-2, with a possible D match to TRBD1 (5 bases). This CDR3 is built from 16 residues. V gave up 5 bases and J gave up 2 bases, with 18 bases separating them. Germline CDR1 and CDR2: SGHAT and FQNNGV.

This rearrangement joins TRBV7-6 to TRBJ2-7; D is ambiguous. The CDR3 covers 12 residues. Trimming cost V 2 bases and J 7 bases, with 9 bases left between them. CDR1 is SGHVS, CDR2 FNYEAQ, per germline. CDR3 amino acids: CASSLNRDEQYF. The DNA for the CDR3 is TGTGCCAGCAGCTTAAACAGAGATGAGCAGTACTTC.

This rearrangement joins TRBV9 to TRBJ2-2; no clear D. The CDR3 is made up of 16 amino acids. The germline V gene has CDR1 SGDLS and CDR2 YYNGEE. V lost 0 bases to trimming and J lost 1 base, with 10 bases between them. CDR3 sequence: CASSVEAGLNTGELFF. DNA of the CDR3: TGTGCCAGCAGCGTAGAGGCAGGTCTGAACACCGGGGAGCTGTTTTTT.